These T cell receptor beta chains were read from a single sample in a study of blood T cell repertoires in COVID-19. This table comes from immunoSEQ multiplex PCR, and its TCRdb copy is limited to in-frame clones, with some not included. Here the sample spans about 180,000 clones, under 85% being singletons. The sequencing input was peripheral blood. All receptors come from a woman older than 75 with acute or convalescent COVID-19. The CDR3 runs from the conserved cysteine through the conserved F or W. D genes are given only for firm matches. Size values are once, few and many counts, or a class for expanded clones, and some rows have none.

>TRBV11-2|TRBJ1-2|few|TRBD1
CASSPPDRVSSNYGYTF
TGTGCCAGCAGCCCACCTGACAGGGTTTCGTCTAACTATGGCTACACCTTC
>TRBV7-2|TRBJ2-1|-|-
CASSSGPNNEQFF
TGTGCCAGCAGCTCAGGTCCTAACAATGAGCAGTTCTTC
>TRBV21-1|TRBJ2-1|few|-
CASTQQRGGNEQFF
TGTGCCAGCACCCAACAGCGCGGGGGAAATGAGCAGTTCTTC
>TRBV29-1|TRBJ2-7|-|-
CSVLNDYEQYF
TGCAGCGTTCTAAACGACTACGAGCAGTACTTC
>TRBV18|TRBJ2-2|-|-
CASSPDRGELFF
TGTGCCAGCTCACCCGACAGAGGGGAGCTGTTTTTT
>TRBV6-1|TRBJ2-3|few|-
CASSEEGGGADTQYF
TGTGCCAGCAGTGAAGAGGGAGGGGGGGCAGATACGCAGTATTTT
>TRBV11-2|TRBJ2-1|-|-
CASSLLRGRLTYNEQFF
TGTGCCAGCAGCTTACTGCGGGGGCGCCTAACCTACAATGAGCAGTTCTTC
>TRBV12-3/TRBV12-4|TRBJ2-7|-|-
CASSPYEQYF
TGTGCCAGCAGTCCTTACGAGCAGTACTTC
>TRBV6-4|TRBJ1-2|once|TRBD1
CASSPRQGFFYGYTF
TGTGCCAGCAGTCCCCGACAGGGTTTCTTCTATGGCTACACCTTC
>TRBV15|TRBJ2-1|-|TRBD2
CATSRLLAGRYNEQFF
TGTGCCACCAGCAGGTTACTAGCGGGACGTTACAATGAGCAGTTCTTC
>TRBV5-1|TRBJ1-5|many|-
CASSLGEGNQPQHF
TGCGCCAGCAGCTTGGGGGAGGGGAATCAGCCCCAGCATTTT
>TRBV15|TRBJ1-2|-|TRBD1
CATSRDRFDRGRGGYTF
TGTGCCACCAGCAGAGATAGATTTGACAGGGGAAGAGGCGGCTACACCTTC
>TRBV7-2|TRBJ2-7|-|TRBD2
CASSLVGTTTEQYF
TGTGCCAGCAGCTTAGTTGGGACTACAACTGAGCAGTACTTC
>TRBV6-5|TRBJ1-5|-|-
CASSVGPGFNQPQHF
TGTGCCAGCAGCGTCGGACCGGGGTTCAATCAGCCCCAGCATTTT
>TRBV3-1/TRBV3-2|TRBJ1-5|once|-
CASGKATGLQPQHF
TGTGCCAGCGGCAAAGCGACAGGCCTTCAGCCCCAGCATTTT
>TRBV10-3|TRBJ1-4|once|TRBD1
CAISESYRGHEKLFF
TGTGCCATCAGTGAGTCGTACAGGGGGCATGAAAAACTGTTTTTT
>TRBV12-5|TRBJ1-2|few|-
CASGLTGLAVYTF
TGTGCTAGTGGCCTGACAGGACTAGCTGTCTACACCTTC
>TRBV18|TRBJ2-1|-|TRBD2
CASSPSGLAVYNEQFF
TGTGCCAGCTCTCCCTCGGGACTAGCGGTGTACAATGAGCAGTTCTTC